The 9 T cell receptor beta chains listed next were all sequenced from one sample in a study of T cell responses to AZD1222 COVID-19 vaccine. TCRdb's copy holds only in-frame clones and misses some; the assay was immunoSEQ multiplex PCR. Of approximately 60,000 clones listed, approximately 85% were seen once; the top ten hold roughly a fifth. The sample consisted of peripheral blood, taken on day 0 of MenACWY control vaccination. These receptors all come from an adult in good health.

The chain links TRBV28 to TRBJ2-7; 10 nucleotides align to TRBD1. Trimming took 0 bases from V and 5 from J; bases not matched to a gene: 10. CDR3 length: 17 residues. Germline assignment: CDR1 MDHEN and CDR2 SYDVKM. This CDR3 reads CASSLWGPGQGSNEQYF. The CDR3, as DNA: TGTGCCAGCAGTTTATGGGGCCCGGGACAGGGGTCCAACGAGCAGTACTTC.

J is TRBJ2-7 and V is TRBV6-6; 10 nucleotides agree with TRBD1. CDR3 size: 14 residues. The V gene end was trimmed by 6 bases and the J gene end by 2 bases; junction bases not matched to a gene: 4. From germline, CDR1 is MNHNY and CDR2 SVGAGI (reference sequence). CDR3 nucleotide sequence: TGTGCCAGCAGGGGGACAGGGGTCACCTACGAGCAGTACTTC. Its protein is CASRGTGVTYEQYF.

This chain links TRBV5-5 with TRBJ1-3, with 8 bases matching TRBD1. This CDR3 has 18 amino acids. Germline V CDR1 and CDR2: SGHKS, YYEKEE (reference sequence). The V and J ends lost 4 bases and 1 base, in that order; junction bases with no gene match: 13. CDR3 DNA: TGTGCCAGCAGCCCCCATAACCCAGGGGGCTCTTCTGGAAACACCATATATTTT. It is translated as CASSPHNPGGSSGNTIYF.

For this clone: The junction departs from germline at one end; a sequencing error may be responsible. J is TRBJ2-1 and V is TRBV7-7; perhaps TRBD1 as D (5 bases). This CDR3 is built from 14 residues. Germline CDR1 reads SSHAT; CDR2 reads FNYEAQ (reference sequence). In DNA, the CDR3 is TGTGCTAGCAGCTTATCAGGGTCCTACAATGAGCAGTTCTTC. Translating gives CASSLSGSYNEQFF. The full variable domain, with the rest looked up from reference TRBV7-7 and TRBJ2-1, is GAGVSQSPRYKVTKRGQDVTLRCDPISSHATLYWYQQALGQGPEFLTYFNYEAQPDKSGLPSDRFSAERPEGSISTLTIQRTEQRDSAMYRCASSLSGSYNEQFFGPGTRLTVL.

The V call is TRBV19, the J call TRBJ2-5; TRBD2 matches 9 bases. CDR3 size: 15 residues. Trimming cost V 3 bases and J 5 bases; bases outside gene matches: 7. Germline CDR1 LNHDA, CDR2 SQIVND (reference sequence). In DNA, the CDR3 is TGTGCCAGTAGTATTGTAGCGGGAGTAGGGGAGACCCAGTACTTC. Translating it yields CASSIVAGVGETQYF.

The CDR3 coding sequence is TGTGCCAGCCGCCGACAGGGCGCGGAGGAAAAACTGTTTTTT. Amino acid sequence: CASRRQGAEEKLFF. The chain uses TRBV18 and TRBJ1-4, with 7 positions matching TRBD1. This CDR3 spans 14 amino acids. Germline V gene data show CDR1 as KGHSH and CDR2 as LQKENI. V shed 8 bases and J 8 bases; nucleotides not matched to a gene: 11.

This chain joins TRBV7-9 and TRBJ2-4; TRBD2 matches 8 bases. Per germline, CDR1 SEHNR and CDR2 FQNEAQ (reference sequence). After removal of 4 bases from V and 8 bases from J, the junction contained 10 bases not matched to a gene. The CDR3 contains 15 residues. The CDR3 reads CASSSRGAGGDIQYF. DNA of the CDR3: TGTGCCAGCAGCTCAAGAGGCGCGGGGGGAGACATTCAGTACTTC.

The chain employs TRBV15 and TRBJ2-3; TRBD2 matches 11 bases. The CDR3 is made up of 15 amino acids. The germline CDR1 and CDR2 sequences are LNHNV and YYDKDF (reference sequence). V lost 1 base and J lost 7; bases outside the gene matches: 4. DNA for the CDR3: TGTGCCACCAGCAGAGTTGGGACTAGCGGTAATACGCAGTATTTT. This sequence encodes CATSRVGTSGNTQYF. Variable domain in full (rest from reference TRBV15 and TRBJ2-3): DAMVIQNPRYQVTQFGKPVTLSCSQTLNHNVMYWYQQKSSQAPKLLFHYYDKDFNNEADTPDNFQSRRPNTSFCFLDIRSPGLGDTAMYLCATSRVGTSGNTQYFGPGTRLTVL.

V and J are TRBV15 and TRBJ1-3; D is ambiguous. V gave up 10 bases and J gave up 0 bases, with 7 bases separating them. The germline V gene has CDR1 LNHNV and CDR2 YYDKDF (reference sequence). The CDR3 spans 12 residues. The CDR3 reads CARARSGNTIYF. Here the CDR3 DNA reads TGTGCCAGAGCCCGCTCTGGAAACACCATATATTTT.